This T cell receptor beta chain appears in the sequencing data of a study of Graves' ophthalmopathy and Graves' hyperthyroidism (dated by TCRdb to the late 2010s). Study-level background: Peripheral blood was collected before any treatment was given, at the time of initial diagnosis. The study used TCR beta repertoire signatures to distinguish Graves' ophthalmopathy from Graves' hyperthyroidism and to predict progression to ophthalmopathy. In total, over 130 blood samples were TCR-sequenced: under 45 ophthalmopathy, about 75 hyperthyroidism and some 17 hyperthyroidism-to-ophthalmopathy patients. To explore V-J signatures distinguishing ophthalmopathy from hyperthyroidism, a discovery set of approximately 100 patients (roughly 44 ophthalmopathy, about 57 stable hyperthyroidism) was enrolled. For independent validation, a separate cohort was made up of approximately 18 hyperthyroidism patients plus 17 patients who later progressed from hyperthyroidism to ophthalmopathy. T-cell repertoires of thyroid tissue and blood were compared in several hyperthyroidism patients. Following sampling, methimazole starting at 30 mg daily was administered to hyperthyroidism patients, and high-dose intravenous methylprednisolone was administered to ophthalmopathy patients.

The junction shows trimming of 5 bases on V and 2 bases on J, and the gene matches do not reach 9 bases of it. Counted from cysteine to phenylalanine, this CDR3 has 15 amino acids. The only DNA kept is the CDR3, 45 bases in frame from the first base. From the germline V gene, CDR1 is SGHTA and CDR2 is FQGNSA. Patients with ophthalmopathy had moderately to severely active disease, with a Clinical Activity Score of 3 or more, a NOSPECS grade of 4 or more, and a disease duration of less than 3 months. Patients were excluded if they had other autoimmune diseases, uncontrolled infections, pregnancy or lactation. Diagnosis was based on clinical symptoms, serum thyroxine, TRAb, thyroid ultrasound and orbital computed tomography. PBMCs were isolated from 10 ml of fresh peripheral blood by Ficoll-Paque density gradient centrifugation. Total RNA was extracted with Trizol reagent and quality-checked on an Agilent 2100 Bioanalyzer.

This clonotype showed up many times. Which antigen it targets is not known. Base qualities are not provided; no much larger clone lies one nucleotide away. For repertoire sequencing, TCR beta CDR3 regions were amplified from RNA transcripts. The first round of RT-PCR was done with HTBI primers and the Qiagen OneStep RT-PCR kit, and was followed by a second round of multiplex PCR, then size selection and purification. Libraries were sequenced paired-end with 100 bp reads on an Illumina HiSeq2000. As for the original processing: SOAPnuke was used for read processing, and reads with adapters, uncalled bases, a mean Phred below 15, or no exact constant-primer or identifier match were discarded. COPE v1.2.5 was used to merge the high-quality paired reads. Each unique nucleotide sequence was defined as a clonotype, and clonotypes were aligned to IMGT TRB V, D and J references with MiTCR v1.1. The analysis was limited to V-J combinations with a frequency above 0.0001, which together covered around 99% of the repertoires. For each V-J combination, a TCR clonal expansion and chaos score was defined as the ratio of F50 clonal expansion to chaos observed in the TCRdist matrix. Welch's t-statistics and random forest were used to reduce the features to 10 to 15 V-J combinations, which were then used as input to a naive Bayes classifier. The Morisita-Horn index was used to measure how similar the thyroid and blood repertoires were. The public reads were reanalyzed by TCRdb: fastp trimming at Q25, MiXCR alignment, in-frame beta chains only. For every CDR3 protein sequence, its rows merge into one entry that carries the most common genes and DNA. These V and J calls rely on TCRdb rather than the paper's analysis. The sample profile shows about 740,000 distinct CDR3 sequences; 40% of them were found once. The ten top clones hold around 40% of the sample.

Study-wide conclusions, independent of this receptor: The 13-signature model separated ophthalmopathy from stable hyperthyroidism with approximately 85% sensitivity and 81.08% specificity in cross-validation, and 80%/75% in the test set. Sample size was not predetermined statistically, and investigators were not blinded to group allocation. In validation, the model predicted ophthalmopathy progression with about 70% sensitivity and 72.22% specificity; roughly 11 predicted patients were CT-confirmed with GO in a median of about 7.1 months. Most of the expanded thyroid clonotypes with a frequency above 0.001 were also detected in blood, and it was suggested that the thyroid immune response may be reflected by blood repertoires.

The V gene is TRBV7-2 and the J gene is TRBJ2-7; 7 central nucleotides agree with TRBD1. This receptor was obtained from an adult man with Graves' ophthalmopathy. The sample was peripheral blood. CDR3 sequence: CASSAGTAIPYEQYF. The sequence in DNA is TGTGCCAGCAGCGCCGGGACAGCGATTCCCTACGAGCAGTACTTC.